These 18 T cell receptor beta chains were all obtained from the same sample, sequenced in a study of blood T cell repertoires in COVID-19. TCRdb's table, derived via immunoSEQ multiplex PCR, lists solely in-frame clones and lacks some. The table includes 100,000 to 150,000 clones, 80% to 90% detected once. What was sequenced was PBMCs or T cells enriched from blood (not recorded which). The receptor set was obtained from a man between 40 and 49 years old with acute COVID-19.

V gene TRBV5-1 combines with J gene TRBJ2-1; D is possibly TRBD2 (6 bases). This CDR3 is built from 16 residues. V was trimmed by 2 bases and J by 8 bases, leaving 20 bases between them. Germline V gives CDR1 SGHRS, CDR2 YFSETQ. The CDR3 coding sequence is TGCGCCAGCAGCTTTAACGGGGGACGCCGAACGGATGAGCAGTTCTTC. Protein product: CASSFNGGRRTDEQFF.

The CDR3 DNA reads as TGTGCCAGTAGTTTGGACAGGGGCCCGAGGACTGAAGCTTTCTTT. Its protein product is CASSLDRGPRTEAFF. The chain couples TRBV19 to TRBJ1-1; 9 nucleotides agree with TRBD1. The ends lost 5 bases at V and 5 bases at J; junction bases unmatched: 9. The CDR3 length is 15 residues. Germline CDR1 is LNHDA and CDR2 is SQIVND (reference sequence).

The genes are TRBV28 and TRBJ1-1; 8 nucleotides agree with TRBD1. Germline V CDR1 and CDR2: MDHEN, SYDVKM. The V and J ends lost 5 bases and 5 bases, in that order; junction bases with no gene match: 7. The CDR3 contains 14 residues. CDR3 in amino acids: CASSPQGAGTEAFF. The CDR3, as DNA: TGTGCCAGCAGTCCGCAGGGGGCAGGGACTGAAGCTTTCTTT.

The CDR3 DNA reads as TGTGCCAGCAGCTCGACCCTCTCGGACAGGAATGGCTACACCTTC. Amino acid sequence: CASSSTLSDRNGYTF. This chain connects TRBV3-1 (or the pseudogene TRBV3-2) to TRBJ1-2, with 7 bases lining up with TRBD1. V dropped 5 bases and J dropped 6; count of bases not matched to a gene: 12. The CDR3 length is 15 residues. Germline-derived CDR1 and CDR2 are LGHDT and YNNKEL (reference sequence).

The V gene is TRBV18, the J gene TRBJ1-5; a weak D match, TRBD1 (6 bases). The CDR3 is made up of 15 amino acids. V lost 1 base to trimming and J lost 6 bases, with 13 bases between them. Germline CDR1 reads KGHSH; CDR2 reads LQKENI. This chain's CDR3 is CASSPRRGAGQPQHF. DNA of the CDR3: TGTGCCAGCTCACCACGACGGGGGGCTGGTCAGCCCCAGCATTTT.

This chain links TRBV28 with TRBJ2-7; 7 bases are shared with TRBD2. The CDR3 totals 15 residues. The J segment lost 7 bases and the V segment lost 5 bases, leaving 14 bases of the junction unmatched. CDR1 is MDHEN and CDR2 is SYDVKM in the germline V gene. The CDR3 reads CASSPSAGPNREQYF. The CDR3 bases are TGTGCCAGCAGTCCCTCAGCGGGGCCTAACCGGGAGCAGTACTTC.

This clone was observed a single time. The chain has TRBV5-5 and TRBJ2-3; 7 bases fit TRBD2. The CDR3 is made up of 16 amino acids. V was pared by 2 bases and J by 0 bases, with 6 bases of the junction left unmatched. From germline, CDR1 is SGHKS and CDR2 YYEKEE (reference sequence). For the CDR3, the DNA is TGTGCCAGCAGCTTCCCCACTAGCGCAAGCACAGATACGCAGTATTTT. Protein sequence: CASSFPTSASTDTQYF.

This chain uses TRBV7-2 with TRBJ2-7, with 7 bases lining up with TRBD1. The CDR3 extends over 16 amino acids. Germline CDR1 reads SGHTA; CDR2 reads FQGNSA. J lost 4 bases, V lost 0 bases, and 9 bases had no gene match. CDR3 sequence reads: CASSLAPGTESYEQYF. The CDR3 DNA reads as TGTGCCAGCAGCTTAGCCCCCGGGACAGAGAGTTACGAGCAGTACTTC. Full variable domain (missing parts from reference TRBV7-2 and TRBJ2-7): GAGVSQSPSNKVTEKGKDVELRCDPISGHTALYWYRQSLGQGLEFLIYFQGNSAPDKSGLPSDRFSAERTGGSVSTLTIQRTQQEDSAVYLCASSLAPGTESYEQYFGPGTRLTVT.

V and J are TRBV6-1 and TRBJ1-3; possibly TRBD1 for D (5 bases). Germline CDR1 MNHNS, CDR2 SASEGT. This CDR3 contains 15 residues. V shed 3 bases and J shed 0 bases, with 9 bases lying between them. CDR3 residues: CASSETALSGNTIYF. For the CDR3, the DNA is TGTGCCAGCAGTGAGACAGCACTCTCTGGAAACACCATATATTTT.

A word on this clone: A junction boundary mismatches the germline segment, possibly from a read error. The genes are TRBV7-7 and TRBJ2-2; a possible D gene is TRBD1 (6 bases). This CDR3 is built from 14 residues. Germline V gives CDR1 SSHAT, CDR2 FNYEAQ (reference sequence). For the CDR3, the DNA is TGTGCTAGCAGCCCGGGACAGAACACCGGGGAGCTGTTTTTT. This codes for CASSPGQNTGELFF. The full variable domain, completed using reference TRBV7-7 and TRBJ2-2, is GAGVSQSPRYKVTKRGQDVTLRCDPISSHATLYWYQQALGQGPEFLTYFNYEAQPDKSGLPSDRFSAERPEGSISTLTIQRTEQRDSAMYRCASSPGQNTGELFFGEGSRLTVL.

V gene TRBV27 combines with J gene TRBJ1-4, with 7 nucleotides matching TRBD1. Trimming at V came to 5 bases and at J to 10 bases, leaving 7 bases not matched to a gene. The CDR3 has 13 residues. The germline CDR1 and CDR2 sequences are MNHEY and SMNVEV (reference sequence). The CDR3 protein is CASSPRQGGKLFF. For the CDR3, the DNA is TGTGCCAGCAGTCCACGACAGGGAGGAAAACTGTTTTTT.

CDR3 loop: CASSLGGLAGPTDTQYF. The DNA of the CDR3 is TGTGCCAGCAGCTTAGGGGGACTAGCGGGGCCCACAGATACGCAGTATTTT. This chain uses TRBV7-2 with TRBJ2-3; 13 positions agree with TRBD2. Germline CDR1 is SGHTA and CDR2 is FQGNSA. V lost 1 base to trimming and J lost 2 bases; unmatched junction nucleotides: 3. CDR3 length equals 17 residues.

The chain couples TRBV3-1 (or the pseudogene TRBV3-2) to TRBJ1-3, with D maybe TRBD1 (5 bases). The germline V and J ends were trimmed by 0 bases and 15 bases, with 15 bases remaining between them. CDR3 size: 13 residues. The V gene's germline CDR1 is LGHDT and CDR2 YNNKEL (reference sequence). The CDR3, as DNA: TGTGCCAGCAGCCAAGAGAGTTTCGGGGGAACATATTTT. Protein: CASSQESFGGTYF.

The chain employs TRBV19 and TRBJ2-1; D uncertain. The CDR3 covers 14 residues. Germline lookup yields CDR1 LNHDA and CDR2 SQIVND (reference sequence). Trimming pared 6 bases from V and 2 bases from J, leaving 11 bases between. CDR3 bases: TGTGCCAGTAGACCAACGAACACCTACAATGAGCAGTTCTTC. It yields the protein CASRPTNTYNEQFF.

J is TRBJ2-1 and V is TRBV2; 7 bases fit TRBD1. The germline gives CDR1 SNHLY, CDR2 FYNNEI. The CDR3 has 14 residues. V trimming: 9 bases; J trimming: 9 bases; junction bases outside the gene matches: 14. The CDR3 spells CASIGQALSGEQFF. The CDR3 DNA sequence: TGTGCCAGTATCGGACAGGCGCTCTCGGGTGAGCAGTTCTTC.

V usage is TRBV27 and J usage is TRBJ1-6; the D is unclear. This CDR3 region has 13 residues. Looked up from germline, CDR1 is MNHEY and CDR2 is SMNVEV (reference sequence). Trimming stripped 4 bases from V and 9 bases from J, with 10 bases between. The CDR3 region is CASSYGMLSPLHF. The CDR3, as DNA: TGTGCCAGCAGTTACGGGATGCTTTCACCCCTCCACTTT.

The chain joins TRBV6-5 to TRBJ2-7, with a tentative D call TRBD1 (5 bases). The germline V gene has CDR1 MNHEY and CDR2 SVGAGI. V was pared by 7 bases and J by 4 bases, with 11 bases between. CDR3 size: 12 residues. The chain's CDR3 is CASIDSYYEQYF. In nucleotides, the CDR3 is TGTGCCAGCATAGACAGCTATTACGAGCAGTACTTC.

The table lists this clone with a count of one. The chain recombines TRBV19 with TRBJ2-1; 12 bases fit TRBD2. V was pared by 3 bases and J by 0 bases, with 6 bases of the junction left unmatched. Looked up from germline, CDR1 is LNHDA and CDR2 is SQIVND (reference sequence). This CDR3 has 18 residues. The CDR3 is CASSMTSGSSYSYNEQFF. The CDR3, as DNA: TGTGCCAGTAGTATGACTAGCGGGAGTAGTTACTCCTACAATGAGCAGTTCTTC.